These 28 T cell receptor beta chains were sequenced from one sample in a study of blood T cell repertoires in COVID-19. Generated by immunoSEQ multiplex PCR, the TCRdb table keeps only in-frame clones and is missing some. The sample shows about 200,000 clones, 75% to 90% of them seen only once. The source material was PBMCs or T cells enriched from blood (not recorded which). The receptors originated from a woman between 25 and 40 years old who had been exposed to COVID-19.

V is TRBV9 and J is TRBJ1-3, with no clear D. Trimming took off 4 bases at V and 4 bases at J, with 12 bases between the two ends. The CDR3 totals 14 residues. CDR1 is SGDLS, CDR2 YYNGEE, per germline. CDR3 residues: CASSPSILGNTIYF. CDR3 DNA sequence: TGTGCCAGCAGCCCCTCCATACTGGGAAACACCATATATTTT.

This clone was detected once. The gene calls are TRBV9 and TRBJ2-1, with 11 bases matching TRBD1. This CDR3 has 15 residues. V shed 0 bases, J shed 6 bases, and the junction held 2 bases outside the gene matches. Germline V gene sequence: CDR1 SGDLS, CDR2 YYNGEE. The CDR3 loop reads CASSVGGTGGNEQFF. CDR3 nucleotide sequence: TGTGCCAGCAGCGTAGGAGGGACAGGGGGCAATGAGCAGTTCTTC.

The CDR3 coding sequence is TGCAGCGCTCCGGACAGGGAGGGCTATGGCTACACCTTC. Translation gives CSAPDREGYGYTF. This chain links TRBV29-1 with TRBJ1-2; 8 bases match TRBD1. Per the germline V gene, CDR1 is SQVTM and CDR2 is ANQGSEA. The CDR3 has 13 amino acids. V shed 7 bases, J shed 4 bases, and the junction held 8 bases outside the gene matches. The full variable domain, rest sourced from reference TRBV29-1 and TRBJ1-2, is SAVISQKPSRDICQRGTSLTIQCQVDSQVTMMFWYRQQPGQSLTLIATANQGSEATYESGFVIDKFPISRPNLTFSTLTVSNMSPEDSSIYLCSAPDREGYGYTFGSGTRLTVV.

The chain employs TRBV7-8 and TRBJ2-3; the match to TRBD2 covers 12 bases. Germline V gives CDR1 SGHVS, CDR2 FQNEAQ. The CDR3 contains 16 residues. The V gene end was trimmed by 6 bases and the J gene end by 2 bases; junction bases not matched to a gene: 6. DNA for the CDR3: TGTGCCAGCAGAAGGACTAGCGGGGCCATCACAGATACGCAGTATTTT. Its translation is CASRRTSGAITDTQYF.

The chain recombines TRBV11-3 with TRBJ2-3; D remains unclear. Trimming left V 0 bases short and J 8 bases short, with 6 bases between. The CDR3 is 12 amino acids. Germline V gene sequence: CDR1 SGHNT, CDR2 YENEEA. CDR3 amino acids: CASSLERSTQYF. CDR3 DNA: TGTGCCAGCAGCTTAGAGAGGAGTACGCAGTATTTT.

The chain joins TRBV30 to TRBJ1-1; TRBD1 matches 7 bases. The CDR3 runs to 15 residues. Unmatched junction bases numbered 9, after V lost 0 bases and J lost 5 bases. From germline, CDR1 is GTSNPN and CDR2 SVGIG (reference sequence). The CDR3 DNA reads as TGTGCCTGGAGTGTATGGTCTACAGGGGCAACTGAAGCTTTCTTT. This codes for CAWSVWSTGATEAFF. Supplemented by reference TRBV30 and TRBJ1-1, the full variable domain reads SQTIHQWPATLVQPVGSPLSLECTVEGTSNPNLYWYRQAAGRGLQLLFYSVGIGQISSEVPQNLSASRPQDRQFILSSKKLLLSDSGFYLCAWSVWSTGATEAFFGQGTRLTVV.

The chain combines TRBV3-1 (or the pseudogene TRBV3-2) with TRBJ2-1, with D possibly matching TRBD1 (6 bases). V dropped 3 bases and J dropped 15 bases, with 15 bases sitting between them. The CDR3 has 12 residues. Germline V lookup: CDR1 LGHDT, CDR2 YNNKEL (reference sequence). CDR3 bases: TGTGCCAGCAGCCAGACGGGACAAGGGAGGTTCTTC. As protein: CASSQTGQGRFF.

This rearrangement joins TRBV5-4 to TRBJ1-1; 9 nucleotides align to TRBD1. The length of the CDR3 is 15 residues. The junction had 5 bases not matched to a gene; V was cut back by 4 bases and J by 1 base. Per the germline V gene, CDR1 is SGHNT and CDR2 is YYREEE (reference sequence). For the CDR3, the DNA is TGTGCCAGCAGCGGGTGGGACAGGGCGAACACTGAAGCTTTCTTT. Protein sequence: CASSGWDRANTEAFF.

V and J are TRBV3-1 (or the pseudogene TRBV3-2) and TRBJ2-7; D perhaps matches TRBD1 (6 bases). V lost 3 bases and J lost 12, with 18 bases in between. The CDR3 runs to 13 residues. The germline V gene has CDR1 LGHDT and CDR2 YNNKEL (reference sequence). The DNA for the CDR3 is TGTGCCAGCAGCCAGTTCGGCAACAGGGTGGTGTACTTC. Translation gives CASSQFGNRVVYF.

V is TRBV2 and J is TRBJ2-3; 7 nucleotides agree with TRBD1. CDR1 and CDR2 (germline): SNHLY, FYNNEI. The CDR3 extends over 17 amino acids. V lost 1 base, J lost 1 base, and 8 bases stayed unmatched. CDR3 coding DNA: TGTGCCAGCAGTGAAGGGGGGACAGCCATTCGCACAGATACGCAGTATTTT. Its protein is CASSEGGTAIRTDTQYF.

This clone was detected once. V is TRBV2 and J is TRBJ2-1; D is possibly TRBD2 (6 bases). Trimming took off 3 bases at V and 6 bases at J, with 15 bases between the two ends. Germline values: CDR1 SNHLY, CDR2 FYNNEI. The CDR3 has 15 amino acids. The CDR3 coding sequence is TGTGCCAGCAGTGATTATGGGGGGATACTCAATGAGCAGTTCTTC. Translation gives CASSDYGGILNEQFF.

The chain has TRBV11-1 and TRBJ1-2; possible D gene TRBD1, 5 bases. The V gene lost 5 bases and the J gene lost 4 bases, with 11 bases spanning the gap. The CDR3 is 13 amino acids. Germline lookup yields CDR1 SGHAT and CDR2 FQDESV (reference sequence). CDR3 residues: CASSTQGIYGYTF. The DNA for the CDR3 is TGTGCCAGCAGCACCCAGGGTATCTATGGCTACACCTTC.

The genes are TRBV7-2 and TRBJ2-1, with 12 nucleotides matching TRBD2. Looked up from germline, CDR1 is SGHTA and CDR2 is FQGNSA. V was clipped by 2 bases and J by 5 bases; unmatched bases: 13. CDR3 length equals 19 residues. CDR3: CASSLYASGGARKNNEQFF. The CDR3 DNA reads TGTGCCAGCAGCTTATACGCTAGCGGGGGGGCTCGGAAAAACAATGAGCAGTTCTTC. Based on the CDR3 plus reference TRBV7-2 and TRBJ2-1, the full variable domain is GAGVSQSPSNKVTEKGKDVELRCDPISGHTALYWYRQSLGQGLEFLIYFQGNSAPDKSGLPSDRFSAERTGGSVSTLTIQRTQQEDSAVYLCASSLYASGGARKNNEQFFGPGTRLTVL.

This clone was seen only a few times. CDR3 nucleotide sequence: TGTGCCAGCAGTTCGCCCCCCGAGGGGAGGACTGAAGCTTTCTTT. Translating gives CASSSPPEGRTEAFF. The V call is TRBV27, the J call TRBJ1-1; TRBD1 might be the D (5 bases). Germline V gene sequence: CDR1 MNHEY, CDR2 SMNVEV (reference sequence). This CDR3 has 15 residues. Trimming took off 4 bases at V and 5 bases at J, with 17 bases between the two ends.

The chain couples TRBV15 to TRBJ2-3, with a weak D call TRBD2 (6 bases). Trimming removed 0 bases at V and 1 base at J, with 11 bases between. This CDR3 comprises 16 residues. Germline-derived CDR1 and CDR2 are LNHNV and YYDKDF (reference sequence). CDR3 sequence reads: CATSREASVGTDTQYF. The CDR3 DNA follows: TGTGCCACCAGCAGAGAGGCTAGCGTAGGCACAGATACGCAGTATTTT. Filled out from reference TRBV15 and TRBJ2-3, the complete variable domain reads DAMVIQNPRYQVTQFGKPVTLSCSQTLNHNVMYWYQQKSSQAPKLLFHYYDKDFNNEADTPDNFQSRRPNTSFCFLDIRSPGLGDTAMYLCATSREASVGTDTQYFGPGTRLTVL.

The V and J genes are TRBV30 and TRBJ1-1; unclear D gene. This CDR3 spans 13 amino acids. The V and J ends lost 2 bases and 2 bases respectively, with 9 bases between them. CDR1 GTSNPN and CDR2 SVGIG come from the germline V gene (reference sequence). The CDR3 is CAWSRQVNTEAFF. Here the CDR3 DNA reads TGTGCCTGGAGTAGGCAGGTAAACACTGAAGCTTTCTTT.

This rearrangement joins TRBV6-6 to TRBJ1-2, with TRBD1 matching 9 bases. Germline V gives CDR1 MNHNY, CDR2 SVGAGI (reference sequence). This CDR3 region has 13 residues. After removal of 10 bases from V and 6 bases from J, the junction contained 9 bases not matched to a gene. The CDR3 protein is CATFRTGENGYTF. The CDR3 DNA reads TGTGCCACCTTCCGGACAGGGGAGAATGGCTACACCTTC.

This clone has more than one count but fewer than ten. The genes are TRBV15 and TRBJ1-4, with D possibly being TRBD1 (6 bases). The CDR3 is made up of 13 amino acids. In germline, CDR1 is LNHNV, CDR2 YYDKDF (reference sequence). CDR3 nucleotides: TGTGCTGTTAGACAGGACCTAAATGAAAAACTGTTTTTT. Translated, it gives CAVRQDLNEKLFF.

This chain connects TRBV6-5 to TRBJ1-2; a possible D gene is TRBD1 (6 bases). V dropped 8 bases and J dropped 4 bases, with 14 bases sitting between them. The CDR3 extends over 13 amino acids. Looked up from germline, CDR1 is MNHEY and CDR2 is SVGAGI. CDR3 residues: CASGQSAAYGYTF. CDR3 sequence (DNA): TGTGCCAGCGGACAGTCGGCAGCCTATGGCTACACCTTC.

The chain joins TRBV5-1 to TRBJ1-5; D perhaps matches TRBD1 (6 bases). This CDR3 contains 14 residues. CDR1 is SGHRS, CDR2 YFSETQ, per germline. V lost 0 bases, J lost 7 bases, and 11 bases lay in between. The CDR3 region has the DNA TGCGCCAGCAGCTTGGTAGGGGGAGGGCAGCCCCAGCATTTT. This sequence encodes CASSLVGGGQPQHF.

In nucleotides, the CDR3 is TGTGCCAGTAGTATAGGGGGCAGAAAAACAGATACGCAGTATTTT. This gives the protein CASSIGGRKTDTQYF. V usage is TRBV19 and J usage is TRBJ2-3, with D maybe TRBD1 (5 bases). This CDR3 comprises 15 residues. V lost 1 base and J 3 bases, leaving 11 bases between the germline ends. Looked up from germline, CDR1 is LNHDA and CDR2 is SQIVND (reference sequence).

The chain has TRBV19 and TRBJ1-6, with a weak D call TRBD1 (6 bases). Germline assignment: CDR1 LNHDA and CDR2 SQIVND (reference sequence). The CDR3 totals 13 residues. V lost 7 bases to trimming and J lost 7 bases, with 11 bases between them. Written as DNA, the CDR3 is TGTGCCAGTAAACACAGGGCCAATTCACCCCTCCACTTT. It specifies CASKHRANSPLHF.

CDR3 in DNA: TGTGCCAGCAGCTTGCTTGGACAGAAGTACTTCTATGAGCAGTTCTTC. Protein product: CASSLLGQKYFYEQFF. This chain joins TRBV7-2 and TRBJ2-1, with D perhaps TRBD1 (6 bases). The CDR3 length is 16 residues. Germline CDR1 is SGHTA and CDR2 is FQGNSA. V shed 3 bases and J shed 8 bases, with 20 bases lying between them. Full variable domain (remainder filled in from reference TRBV7-2 and TRBJ2-1): GAGVSQSPSNKVTEKGKDVELRCDPISGHTALYWYRQSLGQGLEFLIYFQGNSAPDKSGLPSDRFSAERTGGSVSTLTIQRTQQEDSAVYLCASSLLGQKYFYEQFFGPGTRLTVL.

This chain links TRBV10-3 with TRBJ1-1; a weak D match, TRBD1 (5 bases). The length of the CDR3 is 17 residues. V lost 4 bases to trimming and J lost 2 bases, with 20 bases between them. Germline lookup yields CDR1 ENHRY and CDR2 SYGVKD. CDR3 bases: TGTGCCATCAGTGCAAGGCGCCTGGGACTGTCAAACACTGAAGCTTTCTTT. Its translation is CAISARRLGLSNTEAFF.

J is TRBJ2-3 and V is TRBV5-1; 9 nucleotides agree with TRBD2. V was pared by 0 bases and J by 6 bases, with 14 bases of the junction left unmatched. There are 18 residues in the CDR3. Germline-derived CDR1 and CDR2 are SGHRS and YFSETQ. CDR3 coding DNA: TGCGCCAGCAGCTTGGCCCGGCTAGCGGGGACAATGGTGGATACGCAGTATTTT. Its translation: CASSLARLAGTMVDTQYF.

V is TRBV6-5 and J is TRBJ2-5; TRBD2 aligns across 11 bases. V lost 3 bases to trimming and J lost 5 bases; unmatched junction nucleotides: 5. The CDR3 extends over 15 amino acids. CDR1 MNHEY and CDR2 SVGAGI come from the germline V gene. CDR3 nucleotides: TGTGCCAGCAGTTATAGCGGGGGGGCCGAGGAGACCCAGTACTTC. The encoded protein is CASSYSGGAEETQYF.

V is TRBV5-4 and J is TRBJ1-1, with D possibly TRBD1 on 5 matching bases. V lost 3 bases and J 8 bases, leaving 20 bases between the germline ends. The CDR3 loop spans 15 amino acids. Germline loops: CDR1 SGHNT, CDR2 YYREEE (reference sequence). The CDR3 here is CASSYGAPGIQEAFF. As DNA, the CDR3 is TGTGCCAGCAGCTATGGGGCCCCTGGGATACAGGAAGCTTTCTTT.

The J gene is TRBJ1-2, the V gene TRBV21-1. TRBV21-1 is an annotated pseudogene. There are 15 residues in the CDR3. The CDR3 region has the DNA TGTGCCAGCAGCAAAGCCCAAGGGAGCCACTATGGCTACACCTTC. This translates into CASSKAQGSHYGYTF.